This entry lists 7 T cell receptor beta chains sequenced from one sample in a study of blood T cells in healthy people across ages. For the second PCR, which ran for roughly 6 to 11 cycles, a sample-barcoded 5' primer and a J-beta primer mix were used. TCRdb re-analysed the 5' RACE reads in MiXCR, keeping a single row per CDR3 protein. The data show about 640,000 distinct CDR3 sequences, roughly 50% seen once. Sequenced sample: blood. These receptors were taken from a man aged 55 to 70 in good health.

The J gene is TRBJ2-7, the V gene TRBV20-1; D is perhaps TRBD1 (5 bases). V was cut by 6 bases and J by 0 bases, with 15 bases left in between. From germline, CDR1 is DFQATT and CDR2 SNEGSKA (reference sequence). The CDR3 runs to 14 residues. The chain's CDR3 is CSARRDLSSYEQYF. CDR3 DNA: TGCAGTGCACGCAGGGATCTTAGCTCCTACGAGCAGTACTTC.

The chain links TRBV9 to TRBJ2-5; possible D gene TRBD2, 5 bases. Germline values: CDR1 SGDLS, CDR2 YYNGEE. V was shortened by 2 bases and J by 4 bases, with 9 bases between the two germline ends. CDR3 length: 13 residues. CDR3: CASSVALAETQYF. The CDR3 DNA sequence: TGTGCCAGCAGCGTGGCGCTAGCAGAGACCCAGTACTTC.

This chain connects TRBV9 to TRBJ2-3, with 7 bases matching TRBD2. V dropped 4 bases and J dropped 0; count of bases not matched to a gene: 8. CDR3 size: 16 residues. Germline V gives CDR1 SGDLS, CDR2 YYNGEE. Here the CDR3 DNA reads TGTGCCAGCAGCCGGTCCAGCGGGGTTAGCACAGATACGCAGTATTTT. Its translation: CASSRSSGVSTDTQYF.

Comment on this clonotype: A junction boundary mismatches the germline segment, possibly from a read error. CDR3 sequence (DNA): TGTGCCAGCGAGCGGGCGGGAGCATACAATGGGCAGTTCTTC. Residues: CASERAGAYNGQFF. The chain recombines TRBV7-2 with TRBJ2-1; 7 bases align to TRBD2. The germline V gene has CDR1 SGHTA and CDR2 FQGNSA. This CDR3 comprises 14 residues.

This rearrangement joins TRBV21-1 to TRBJ2-1. TRBV21-1 is a recognized pseudogene. The CDR3 loop spans 14 amino acids. CDR3 DNA sequence: TGTGCCGCGGAGTCAGGAATCACCTACAATGAGCAGTTCTTC. It is translated as CAAESGITYNEQFF.

This clonotype appeared many times. The gene calls are TRBV7-9 and TRBJ2-2, with a weak D call TRBD1 (7 bases). CDR3 length: 15 amino acids. The germline gives CDR1 SEHNR, CDR2 FQNEAQ (reference sequence). The germline V and J ends were trimmed by 5 bases and 4 bases, with 14 bases remaining between them. The CDR3 DNA sequence: TGTGCCAGCAGCCAGGGGGGCCGGGTCACCGGGGAGCTGTTTTTT. This codes for CASSQGGRVTGELFF.

This clonotype has at least ten counts. An end of the junction does not agree with germline; a read error may underlie this. V gene TRBV5-1 combines with J gene TRBJ2-5; the D gene is possibly TRBD1 (5 bases). The germline V gene encodes CDR1 SGHRS and CDR2 YFSETQ. The CDR3 covers 13 residues. The CDR3 nucleotides are TGTGCCAGCAGTTTTGGGGCCCAAGAGACCCAGTACTTC. It codes for CASSFGAQETQYF.